A single sample gave rise to the 5 T cell receptor beta chains below, sequenced in a study of control samples from healthy donors and cancer patients. Some clones are missing from TCRdb's copy, which holds only in-frame ones; the method was immunoSEQ multiplex PCR. The data hold roughly 190,000 clones, with about nine tenths observed a single time. The sample comprised blood. These receptors were obtained from a man aged 25 to 40 in good health.

The chain has TRBV11-2 and TRBJ2-1; TRBD1 matches 8 bases. The germline CDR1 and CDR2 sequences are SGHAT and FQNNGV. J gave up 0 bases and V 4 bases, and 5 bases lay outside the gene matches. This CDR3 is built from 16 residues. Here the CDR3 DNA reads TGTGCCAGCAGCTCCAGGACAGGGATCTCCTACAATGAGCAGTTCTTC. Translated, it gives CASSSRTGISYNEQFF.

J is TRBJ1-2 and V is TRBV28, with TRBD1 identical over 9 bases. The CDR3 is 16 amino acids. The germline V gene has CDR1 MDHEN and CDR2 SYDVKM. V lost 2 bases, J lost 5 bases, and 9 bases stayed unmatched. The CDR3 sequence is CASSLGTGPLNYGYTF. In nucleotides, the CDR3 is TGTGCCAGCAGTTTAGGGACAGGGCCTCTAAATTATGGCTACACCTTC.

J is TRBJ1-4 and V is TRBV10-2, with TRBD1 as a possible D gene (5 bases). V was shortened by 8 bases and J by 0 bases, with 13 bases between the two germline ends. This CDR3 has 15 residues. Per germline, CDR1 WSHSY and CDR2 SAAADI. The CDR3 DNA follows: TGCGCCAGCCGCCTGGACATCTCAACTAATGAAAAACTGTTTTTT. Protein: CASRLDISTNEKLFF.

V is TRBV10-2 and J is TRBJ1-5; D uncertain. V lost 5 bases and J lost 7, with 15 bases in between. Germline V gene lookup returns CDR1 WSHSY and CDR2 SAAADI. This CDR3 comprises 14 residues. The CDR3 protein is CASSKEGWRQPQHF. DNA of the CDR3: TGCGCCAGCAGTAAGGAGGGTTGGAGACAGCCCCAGCATTTT.

The V and J genes are TRBV19 and TRBJ1-1, with D hard to call. CDR1 is LNHDA and CDR2 is SQIVND in the germline V gene (reference sequence). Deletions cut 3 bases from V and 4 bases from J, with 3 bases between. The CDR3 has 11 residues. The DNA of the CDR3 is TGTGCCAGTAGTATCCTCACTGAAGCTTTCTTT. Residues: CASSILTEAFF. The full variable domain, its missing parts supplied by reference TRBV19 and TRBJ1-1, is DGGITQSPKYLFRKEGQNVTLSCEQNLNHDAMYWYRQDPGQGLRLIYYSQIVNDFQKGDIAEGYSVSREKKESFPLTVTSAQKNPTAFYLCASSILTEAFFGQGTRLTVV.